This T cell receptor (beta chain) was recorded in a study of blood T cell repertoires in COVID-19. TCRdb's copy holds only in-frame clones and misses some; the assay was immunoSEQ multiplex PCR. The repertoire holds about 260,000 clones, with around 93% as singletons. Trimming pared 8 bases from V and 5 bases from J, leaving 21 bases between. CDR1 MNHEY and CDR2 SVGAGI come from the germline V gene. CDR3 length: 15 amino acids. The study recruited exposed participants who had met a COVID-19 case within 2 weeks before entry. The J gene is TRBJ2-5, the V gene TRBV6-5; D may be TRBD1 (6 bases). Sequenced input: PBMCs or T cells enriched from blood (not recorded which). This TCR was recovered from a man in his forties who had been exposed to COVID-19. CDR3 in DNA: TGTGCCAGCCCCATGTGTTTGGGGGCGAGGGAGACCCAGTACTTC. Translating gives CASPMCLGARETQYF.